This TCR beta chain was sequenced for a study of cytomegalovirus exposure and HLA in healthy donors. Overall study results and limits: A later analysis by the authors found several of the most significant clusters apparently linked to common viral pathogens. Diagnosis of cytomegalovirus status made by the classifier reportedly showed high specificity and sensitivity. Equally common other TCR beta chains were less clonally expanded than HLA-associated ones, a later analysis found.

PCR used 60 Vbeta primers and 13 Jbeta primers. This table comes from immunoSEQ multiplex PCR, and its TCRdb copy is limited to in-frame clones, with some not included. This sample has about 180,000 clones; around 75% occur once, and the top ten carry roughly 2.8%. This clone was observed a few times. Its antigen is as yet unknown. Germline CDR1 reads MNHNS; CDR2 reads SASEGT. The ends were cut back, 4 bases at V and 0 bases at J, with 13 bases in the middle. CDR3 size: 16 residues. The specimen was PBMCs. The chain recombines TRBV6-1 with TRBJ2-1; D might be TRBD2 (6 bases). This clonotype was obtained from a male donor in good health and CMV-seronegative. The DNA of the CDR3 is TGTGCCAGCAGTGTCGGGACTCCGAGCTCCTACAATGAGCAGTTCTTC. This codes for CASSVGTPSSYNEQFF.